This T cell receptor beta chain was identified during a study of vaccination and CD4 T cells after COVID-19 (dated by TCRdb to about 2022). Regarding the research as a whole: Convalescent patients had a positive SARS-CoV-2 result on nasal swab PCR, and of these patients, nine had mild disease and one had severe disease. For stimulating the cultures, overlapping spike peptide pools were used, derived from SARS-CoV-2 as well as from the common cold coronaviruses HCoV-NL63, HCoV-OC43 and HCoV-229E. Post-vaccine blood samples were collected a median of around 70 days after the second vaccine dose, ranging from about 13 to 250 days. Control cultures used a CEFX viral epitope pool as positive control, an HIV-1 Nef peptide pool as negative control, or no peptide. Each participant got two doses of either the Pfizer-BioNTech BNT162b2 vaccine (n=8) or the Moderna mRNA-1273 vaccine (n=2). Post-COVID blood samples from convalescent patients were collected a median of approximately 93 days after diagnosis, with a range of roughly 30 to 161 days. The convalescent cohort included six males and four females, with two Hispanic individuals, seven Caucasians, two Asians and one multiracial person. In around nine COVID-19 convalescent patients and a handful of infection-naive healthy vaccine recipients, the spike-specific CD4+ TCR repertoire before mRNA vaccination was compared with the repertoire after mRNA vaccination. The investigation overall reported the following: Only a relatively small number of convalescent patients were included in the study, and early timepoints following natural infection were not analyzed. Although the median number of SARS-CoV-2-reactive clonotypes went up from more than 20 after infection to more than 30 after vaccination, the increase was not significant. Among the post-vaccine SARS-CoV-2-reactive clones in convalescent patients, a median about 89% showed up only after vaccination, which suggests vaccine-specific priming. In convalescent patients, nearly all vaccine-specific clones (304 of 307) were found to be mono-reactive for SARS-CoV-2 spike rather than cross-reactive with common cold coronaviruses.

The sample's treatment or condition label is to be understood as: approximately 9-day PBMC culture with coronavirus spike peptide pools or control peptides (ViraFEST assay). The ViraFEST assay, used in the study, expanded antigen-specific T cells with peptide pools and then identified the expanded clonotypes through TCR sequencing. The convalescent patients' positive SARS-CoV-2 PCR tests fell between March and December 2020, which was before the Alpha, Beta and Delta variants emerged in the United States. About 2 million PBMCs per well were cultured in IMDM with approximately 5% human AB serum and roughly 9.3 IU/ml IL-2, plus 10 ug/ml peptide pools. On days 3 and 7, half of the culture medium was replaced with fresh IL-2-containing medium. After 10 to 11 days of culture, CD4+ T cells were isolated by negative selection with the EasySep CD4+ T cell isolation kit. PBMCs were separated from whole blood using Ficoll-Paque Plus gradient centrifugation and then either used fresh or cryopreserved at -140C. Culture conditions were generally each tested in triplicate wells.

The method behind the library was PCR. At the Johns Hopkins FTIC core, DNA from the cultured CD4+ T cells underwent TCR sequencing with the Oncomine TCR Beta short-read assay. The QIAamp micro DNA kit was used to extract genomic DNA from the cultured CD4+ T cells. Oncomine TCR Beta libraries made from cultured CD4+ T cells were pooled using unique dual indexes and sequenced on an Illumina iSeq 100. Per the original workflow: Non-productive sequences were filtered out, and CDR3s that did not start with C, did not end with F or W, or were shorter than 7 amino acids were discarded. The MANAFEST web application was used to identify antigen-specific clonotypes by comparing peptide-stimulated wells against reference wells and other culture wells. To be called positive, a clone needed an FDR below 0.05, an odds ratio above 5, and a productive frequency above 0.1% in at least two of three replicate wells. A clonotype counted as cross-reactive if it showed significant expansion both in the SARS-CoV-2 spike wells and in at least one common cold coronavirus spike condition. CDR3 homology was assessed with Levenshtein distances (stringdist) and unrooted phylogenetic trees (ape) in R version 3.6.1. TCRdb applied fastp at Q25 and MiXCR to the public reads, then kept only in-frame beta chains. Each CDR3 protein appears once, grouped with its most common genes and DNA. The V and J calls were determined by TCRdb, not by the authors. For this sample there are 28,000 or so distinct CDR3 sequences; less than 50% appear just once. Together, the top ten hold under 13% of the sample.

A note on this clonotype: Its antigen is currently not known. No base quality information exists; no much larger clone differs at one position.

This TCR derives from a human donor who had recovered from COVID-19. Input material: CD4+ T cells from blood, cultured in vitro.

The CDR3 protein sequence reads: CSVQMGGSGEQYF. The base sequence is TGCAGCGTGCAGATGGGGGGATCGGGGGAGCAGTACTTC. This sequence uses TRBV29-1 and TRBJ2-7; the D gene is perhaps TRBD2, from 6 matching bases. The V and J ends are trimmed by 6 bases and 7 bases, leaving 19 bases between them. Via the germline V gene, CDR1 is SQVTM and CDR2 ANQGSEA. Including cysteine and phenylalanine, the CDR3 has 13 amino acids. Here the CDR3 DNA is all that survives: 39 bases in frame from base 1.